The rows below give T cell receptor beta chains drawn from one sample of a study of shared clonotypes between healthy human individuals. TCRdb's table, derived via immunoSEQ multiplex PCR, lists solely in-frame clones and lacks some. This sample has about 590,000 clones; about 95% occur once, and the top ten carry about 0.11%. Input material: naive CD8+ T cells sorted from blood. Receptors originate from a woman in her thirties in good health. Each CDR3 is given with its conserved first and last residue.

length,J,V,CDR3
11,TRBJ2-7,TRBV20-1,CSVTDNYEQYF
13,TRBJ2-2,TRBV4-1,CASSQGGSGELFF
16,TRBJ2-1,TRBV27,CASSFIGRSSYNEQFF
18,TRBJ1-4,TRBV5-3,CARSTANRDTLANEKLFF
15,TRBJ2-2,TRBV7-9,CASSPSGSSTGELFF
17,TRBJ2-6,TRBV10-2,CASSGSGVGSGANVLTF
15,TRBJ2-1,TRBV10-3,CATRDEEGLLNEQFF
13,TRBJ2-2,TRBV7-6,CASSFPPPGELFF
17,TRBJ2-7,TRBV5-4,CASSGGQSERSSYEQYF
14,TRBJ2-1,TRBV7-9,CASSLRLAADEQFF
16,TRBJ2-5,TRBV2,CASSDLAGIGTETQYF
14,TRBJ1-3,TRBV9,CASSVGRSGNTIYF
14,TRBJ1-4,TRBV9,CASSGDRGPEKLFF
13,TRBJ2-7,TRBV30,CAWSMESSYEQYF
16,TRBJ2-7,TRBV5-1,CASRGVGLAGVDEQYF
13,TRBJ2-2,TRBV21-1,CARACGGTGELFF
15,TRBJ1-5,TRBV19,CASSIDFWGNQPQHF